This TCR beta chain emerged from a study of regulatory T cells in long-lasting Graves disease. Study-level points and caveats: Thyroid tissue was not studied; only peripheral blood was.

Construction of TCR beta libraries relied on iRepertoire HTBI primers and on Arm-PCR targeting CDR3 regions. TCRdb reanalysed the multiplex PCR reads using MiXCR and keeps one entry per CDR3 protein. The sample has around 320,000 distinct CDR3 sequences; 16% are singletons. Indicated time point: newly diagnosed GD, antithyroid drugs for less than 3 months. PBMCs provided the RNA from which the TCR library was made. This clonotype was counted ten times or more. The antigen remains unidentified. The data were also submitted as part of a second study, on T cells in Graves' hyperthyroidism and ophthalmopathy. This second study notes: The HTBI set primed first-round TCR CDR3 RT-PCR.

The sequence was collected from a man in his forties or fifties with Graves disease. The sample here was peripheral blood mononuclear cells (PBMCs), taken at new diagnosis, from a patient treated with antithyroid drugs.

The CDR3 reads CASSAGESGGNTIYF. The CDR3 region has the DNA TGCGCCAGCAGCGCAGGGGAGAGTGGAGGAAACACCATATATTTT. The J gene is TRBJ1-3, the V gene TRBV5-1; D perhaps matches TRBD1 (6 bases). CDR3 size: 15 residues. CDR1 is SGHRS and CDR2 is YFSETQ in the germline V gene. V dropped 4 bases and J dropped 4 bases, with 15 bases sitting between them.